These 7 T cell receptor beta chains came from one sample sequenced in a study of T cell responses to AZD1222 COVID-19 vaccine. The data were produced by immunoSEQ multiplex PCR, yet TCRdb's version contains in-frame clones alone and is incomplete. The repertoire consists of about 140,000 clones, with less than 95% occurring once and the leading ten covering about 3%. The sample consisted of peripheral blood, taken on day 0 of AZD1222 vaccination. These receptors all stem from an adult in good health.

As regards this clone: One end of the junction varies from germline; a read error may be responsible. The V gene is TRBV19, the J gene TRBJ1-3; 7 nucleotides agree with TRBD1. CDR1 is LNHDA and CDR2 is SQIVND in the germline V gene (reference sequence). The CDR3 sequence is 14 residues long. DNA of the CDR3: TGTGCCAGTAGGATAGACAGGGCTGGAAACACCATATATTTT. This encodes CASRIDRAGNTIYF.

V usage is TRBV5-1 and J usage is TRBJ2-7, with 11 bases that match TRBD2. Germline values: CDR1 SGHRS, CDR2 YFSETQ. The CDR3 totals 15 residues. Trimming removed 4 bases from V and 4 bases from J; junction bases left unmatched: 7. CDR3 residues: CASSPVSGGDYEQYF. The CDR3 DNA reads as TGCGCCAGCAGCCCAGTTAGCGGGGGGGATTACGAGCAGTACTTC.

This rearrangement joins TRBV5-6 to TRBJ2-6, with D hard to call. In germline, CDR1 is SGHDT, CDR2 YYEEEE. V lost 3 bases and J 0 bases, leaving 7 bases between the germline ends. This CDR3 has 15 amino acids. DNA of the CDR3: TGTGCCAGCAGCTATCCTACCTCTGGGGCCAACGTCCTGACTTTC. Its protein is CASSYPTSGANVLTF.

V usage is TRBV18 and J usage is TRBJ1-2; 9 positions agree with TRBD1. The trim removed 1 base at V and 0 bases at J, leaving 6 bases unmatched. Germline values: CDR1 KGHSH, CDR2 LQKENI. The length of the CDR3 is 17 residues. The chain's CDR3 is CASSPLPGQGSNYGYTF. The CDR3 DNA reads as TGTGCCAGCTCACCACTGCCGGGACAGGGATCTAACTATGGCTACACCTTC.

The J gene is TRBJ2-3, the V gene TRBV11-2; 10 nucleotides agree with TRBD2. V gave up 6 bases and J gave up 2 bases; unmatched junction bases: 5. The CDR3 consists of 15 residues. Germline V lookup: CDR1 SGHAT, CDR2 FQNNGV. CDR3 amino acids: CASRERGGNTDTQYF. As DNA, the CDR3 is TGTGCCAGCAGAGAGCGGGGGGGAAACACAGATACGCAGTATTTT.

The gene calls are TRBV11-2 and TRBJ1-5; D remains ambiguous. The V end was cut by 0 bases, the J end by 1 base, with 10 bases between. The CDR3 covers 16 residues. Germline CDR1 and CDR2: SGHAT and FQNNGV. CDR3 region: CASSLDAGVSNQPQHF. The CDR3, as DNA: TGTGCCAGCAGCTTAGATGCTGGTGTGAGCAATCAGCCCCAGCATTTT.

In its sample, this clone was seen once. This chain joins TRBV28 and TRBJ1-5; possibly TRBD1 for D (6 bases). Deletions cut 1 base from V and 3 bases from J, with 7 bases between. This CDR3 comprises 14 residues. The germline V gene has CDR1 MDHEN and CDR2 SYDVKM. CDR3: CASSLSGANQPQHF. The CDR3 nucleotides read TGTGCCAGCAGTTTATCAGGGGCCAATCAGCCCCAGCATTTT.